This T cell receptor beta chain is from a study of regulatory T cells in long-lasting Graves disease. Many counts were recorded for this clonotype. Its antigen is unknown. Relative to the germline gene, one junction end is altered; a read error may explain this. Arm-PCR of CDR3 regions and iRepertoire HTBI primers were used to build TCR beta libraries. TCRdb processed the multiplex PCR reads anew with MiXCR; each CDR3 protein has one entry. Found here are a few hundred thousand distinct CDR3 sequences, 20% to 25% of them singletons; the top ten hold under 35%. The germline V gene has CDR1 LNHNV and CDR2 YYDKDF (reference sequence). CDR3 length equals 14 residues. Time point defined: persistent/refractory GD, antithyroid drugs over 5 years with positive TRAb. RNA isolated from PBMCs was used to make the TCR library. Graves' disease diagnosis was established per American Thyroid Association guidelines.

Study-level findings and limits: Patients with persistent disease shared 2,741 public clonotypes, outpacing the approximately 870 shared by new patients. Persistent disease was characterized by preferential usage of TRBV28, TRBJ1-2 and TRBJ2-5.

The receptor was isolated from a woman between 40 and 55 years old with Graves disease. The starting material was peripheral blood mononuclear cells (PBMCs), obtained when the disease was refractory, from a patient treated with antithyroid drugs. The chain employs TRBV15 and TRBJ1-4, with a weak D call TRBD1 (5 bases). This chain's CDR3 is CAISREGTAEKLFF. The CDR3 bases are TGTGCCATCAGCAGAGAGGGGACGGCGGAAAAACTGTTTTTT.